Shown below are 6 T cell receptor beta chains from a single sample sequenced in a study of shared T cell receptors in the human thymus. Data came from immunoSEQ multiplex PCR; TCRdb stores just in-frame clones and leaves some out. Altogether 55,000 to 80,000 clones are present, nearly 95% being singletons, with the ten largest covering about 0.033%. The sequenced sample consisted of thymocytes. The source of these receptors is a human donor.

V usage is TRBV5-1 and J usage is TRBJ2-1; the match to TRBD1 covers 10 bases. The CDR3 totals 19 residues. Per the germline V gene, CDR1 is SGHRS and CDR2 is YFSETQ. Germline trimming cut 1 base from V and 4 bases from J; bases unmatched to any gene: 14. CDR3 region: CASSLSGDRGFSRYNEQFF. The CDR3 nucleotides are TGCGCCAGCAGCTTGTCTGGGGACAGGGGTTTTAGCAGGTACAATGAGCAGTTCTTC.

This chain uses TRBV7-9 with TRBJ1-1; the D is unclear. This CDR3 has 12 amino acids. V was pared by 4 bases and J by 6 bases, with 9 bases between. CDR1 SEHNR and CDR2 FQNEAQ come from the germline V gene (reference sequence). CDR3 in DNA: TGTGCCAGCAGCTCAAGGGCTGCTGAAGCTTTCTTT. This translates into CASSSRAAEAFF.

This rearrangement joins TRBV5-6 to TRBJ1-3, with a possible D match to TRBD1 (5 bases). The CDR3 is 14 amino acids. V was clipped by 1 base and J by 6 bases, with 11 bases between them. Germline CDR1 and CDR2: SGHDT and YYEEEE. The DNA for the CDR3 is TGTGCCAGCAGCTTGCGACAGCCGAAAAACACCATATATTTT. This codes for CASSLRQPKNTIYF.

The chain is built from TRBV15 and TRBJ2-4, with D perhaps matching TRBD1 (5 bases). From germline, CDR1 is LNHNV and CDR2 YYDKDF (reference sequence). V was trimmed by 1 base and J by 6 bases, leaving 13 bases between them. The CDR3 extends over 15 amino acids. This chain's CDR3 is CATSRVSRVINIQYF. DNA of the CDR3: TGTGCCACCAGCAGAGTTTCCAGGGTCATAAACATTCAGTACTTC. The full variable domain, with the rest looked up from reference TRBV15 and TRBJ2-4, is DAMVIQNPRYQVTQFGKPVTLSCSQTLNHNVMYWYQQKSSQAPKLLFHYYDKDFNNEADTPDNFQSRRPNTSFCFLDIRSPGLGDTAMYLCATSRVSRVINIQYFGAGTRLSVL.

The J gene is TRBJ1-6, the V gene TRBV30; TRBD1 might be the D (6 bases). Germline values: CDR1 GTSNPN, CDR2 SVGIG (reference sequence). CDR3 length: 20 residues. V dropped 3 bases and J dropped 0 bases, with 24 bases sitting between them. As DNA, the CDR3 is TGTGCCTGGAGGTTGGGGGGGGGCACGGTTTCCAGCTCCTATAATTCACCCCTCCACTTT. Translation: CAWRLGGGTVSSSYNSPLHF.

This chain links TRBV4-1 with TRBJ2-7; 7 bases fit TRBD1. V lost 0 bases and J lost 6; bases outside the gene matches: 5. The length of the CDR3 is 14 residues. CDR1 is MGHRA, CDR2 YSYEKL, per germline. CDR3 loop: CASSQDAGGSEQYF. Here the CDR3 DNA reads TGCGCCAGCAGCCAAGATGCAGGGGGAAGCGAGCAGTACTTC.